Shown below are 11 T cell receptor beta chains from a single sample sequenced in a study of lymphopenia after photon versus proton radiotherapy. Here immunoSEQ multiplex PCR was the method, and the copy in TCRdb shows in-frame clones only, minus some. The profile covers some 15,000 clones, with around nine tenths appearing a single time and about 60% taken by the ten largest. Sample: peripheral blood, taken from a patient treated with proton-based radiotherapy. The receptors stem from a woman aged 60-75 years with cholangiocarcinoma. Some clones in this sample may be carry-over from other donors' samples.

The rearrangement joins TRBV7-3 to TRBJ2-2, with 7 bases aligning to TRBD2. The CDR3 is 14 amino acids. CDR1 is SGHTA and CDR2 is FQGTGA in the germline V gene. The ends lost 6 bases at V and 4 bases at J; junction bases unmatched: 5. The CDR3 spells CASRRTSVTGELFF. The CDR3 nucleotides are TGTGCCAGCAGACGTACTAGCGTCACCGGGGAGCTGTTTTTT.

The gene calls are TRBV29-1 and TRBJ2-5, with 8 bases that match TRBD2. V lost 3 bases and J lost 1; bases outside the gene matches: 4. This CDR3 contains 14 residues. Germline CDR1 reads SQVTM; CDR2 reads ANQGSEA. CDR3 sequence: CSVDIAGTQETQYF. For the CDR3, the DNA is TGCAGCGTTGATATAGCGGGAACCCAAGAGACCCAGTACTTC.

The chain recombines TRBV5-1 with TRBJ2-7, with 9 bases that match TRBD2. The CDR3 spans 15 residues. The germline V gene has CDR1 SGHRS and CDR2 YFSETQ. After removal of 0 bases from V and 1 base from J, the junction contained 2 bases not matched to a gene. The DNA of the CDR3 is TGCGCCAGCAGCTTGGTGACTAGCGGTTCCTACGAGCAGTACTTC. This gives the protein CASSLVTSGSYEQYF. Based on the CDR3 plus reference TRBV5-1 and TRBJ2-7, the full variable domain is KAGVTQTPRYLIKTRGQQVTLSCSPISGHRSVSWYQQTPGQGLQFLFEYFSETQRNKGNFPGRFSGRQFSNSRSEMNVSTLELGDSALYLCASSLVTSGSYEQYFGPGTRLTVT.

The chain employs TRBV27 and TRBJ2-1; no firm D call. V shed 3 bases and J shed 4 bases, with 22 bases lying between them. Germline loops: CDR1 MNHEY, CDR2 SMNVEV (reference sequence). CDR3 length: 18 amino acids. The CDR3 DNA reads TGTGCCAGCAGTTTCATTGACCAAGTCCTAGTCATGTACAATGAGCAGTTCTTC. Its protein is CASSFIDQVLVMYNEQFF.

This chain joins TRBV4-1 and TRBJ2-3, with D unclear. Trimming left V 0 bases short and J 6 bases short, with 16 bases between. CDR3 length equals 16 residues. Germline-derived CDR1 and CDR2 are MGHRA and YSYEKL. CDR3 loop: CASSQEVGGPRDTQYF. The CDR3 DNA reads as TGCGCCAGCAGCCAAGAGGTGGGCGGACCCCGGGATACGCAGTATTTT.

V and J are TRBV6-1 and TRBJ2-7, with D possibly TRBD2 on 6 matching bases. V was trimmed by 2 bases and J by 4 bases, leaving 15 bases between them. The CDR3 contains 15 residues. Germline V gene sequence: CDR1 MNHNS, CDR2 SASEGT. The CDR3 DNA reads TGTGCCAGCAGTGAAACGCTAGCGAGACGATACGAGCAGTACTTC. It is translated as CASSETLARRYEQYF.

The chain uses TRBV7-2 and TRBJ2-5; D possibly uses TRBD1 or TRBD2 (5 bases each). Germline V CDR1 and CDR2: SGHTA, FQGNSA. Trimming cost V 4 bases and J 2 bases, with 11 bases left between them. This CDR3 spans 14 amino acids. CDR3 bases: TGTGCCAGCAGCTCCACCGGGGCTCAAGAGACCCAGTACTTC. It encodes CASSSTGAQETQYF.

The CDR3 protein is CASSSRQRGADTQYF. Here the CDR3 DNA reads TGTGCCAGCAGCTCACGACAGCGGGGGGCAGATACGCAGTATTTT. This chain connects TRBV7-6 to TRBJ2-3; 9 bases fit TRBD2. J lost 4 bases, V lost 4 bases, and 6 bases had no gene match. The CDR3 sequence is 15 residues long. Germline V gene data show CDR1 as SGHVS and CDR2 as FNYEAQ.

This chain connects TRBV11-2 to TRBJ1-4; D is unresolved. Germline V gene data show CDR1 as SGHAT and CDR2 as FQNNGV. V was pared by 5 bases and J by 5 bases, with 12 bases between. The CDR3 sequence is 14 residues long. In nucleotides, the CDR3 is TGTGCCAGCAGCCACCGACGCCGCAATGAAAAACTGTTTTTT. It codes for CASSHRRRNEKLFF.

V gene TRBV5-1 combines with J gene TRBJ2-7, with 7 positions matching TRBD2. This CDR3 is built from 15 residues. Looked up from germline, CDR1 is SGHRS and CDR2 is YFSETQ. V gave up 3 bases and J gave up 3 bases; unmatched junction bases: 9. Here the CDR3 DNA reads TGCGCCAGCAGCTGGACTGGCGGGAGTAGCTACGAGCAGTACTTC. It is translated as CASSWTGGSSYEQYF.

The CDR3 DNA follows: TGCGCCAGCAGCTTGGGGGACCCCGGAAATGAGCAGTACTTC. It translates to CASSLGDPGNEQYF. The J gene is TRBJ2-7, the V gene TRBV5-1; D tentatively fits TRBD1 or TRBD2 (5 bases each). Trimming removed 0 bases from V and 7 bases from J, with 14 bases in between. This CDR3 is 14 amino acids long. Germline CDR1 SGHRS, CDR2 YFSETQ. Full variable domain (rest looked up from reference TRBV5-1 and TRBJ2-7): KAGVTQTPRYLIKTRGQQVTLSCSPISGHRSVSWYQQTPGQGLQFLFEYFSETQRNKGNFPGRFSGRQFSNSRSEMNVSTLELGDSALYLCASSLGDPGNEQYFGPGTRLTVT.